This T cell receptor (beta chain) is drawn from a study of type 1 and type 2 diabetes patients (dated by TCRdb to between 2015 and 2016). Background for the entire study: About ten type 1 diabetes patients, a few type 2 diabetes patients and six or seven nondiabetic controls were recruited in China to form the cohort. For the type 1 diabetes patients, the type 2 diabetes patients acted as a disease comparison group. A total of 15 million to 20 million paired-end reads were generated across the whole study. Sequencing of the TCRbeta libraries was paired-end and was performed on Illumina HiSeq 2000 or MiSeq instruments. Throughout the study, CD4 or CD8 MicroBeads on MACS columns were used to positively select CD4+ and CD8+ T cells from PBMCs. The study used high-throughput sequencing to profile TCRbeta repertoires and compare individuals with type 1 diabetes, type 2 diabetes and no diabetes. Comparing approximately 19-cycle and roughly 25-cycle amplification showed similar V gene usage, suggesting similar primer efficiencies and random PCR bias.

TCRdb records Illumina MiSeq as the sequencer. Genomic DNA from sorted T cell subsets served as template for TCRbeta CDR3 amplification. The TCRbeta CDR3 region was amplified by multiplex PCR using 30 forward and 13 reverse primers. PCR products were purified with AMPure XP beads, then indices and adaptors were added in a second roughly 25-cycle PCR. Before sequencing, the libraries were purified from gel with the QIAquick Gel Extraction Kit. Turning to the authors' computational methods: Paired-end reads were merged with FLASH and aligned to IMGT V, D and J germline references using IgBLAST. Reads with less than 70% alignment identity to germline references were removed, leaving roughly 11,000,000 reads across the study. CDR3 boundaries, reading frame and productivity were assigned following IMGT definitions. Clones at or above 1% of reads were defined as highly-expanded clones, and diversity was measured by normalized Shannon entropy. Group differences in Shannon entropy were tested with unpaired two-tailed t-tests. Clones were called with MiXCR by TCRdb after fastp trimmed the public reads at Q25, and only in-frame beta chains were retained. Entries that share a CDR3 protein sequence are merged under the most common genes and DNA. The V and J calls shown here were made by TCRdb, not taken from the authors' results. Across this sample there are under 300,000 distinct CDR3 sequences, with 40% to 50% seen only once. Roughly an eighth of the sample is taken by the ten largest.

Trimming costs V 6 bases and J 0 bases, and their ends lie 9 bases apart. CDR3 length: 15 amino acids, cysteine to phenylalanine. The read is trimmed to its CDR3 DNA, 45 bases read in frame from base 1. For CDR1 and CDR2, the germline V gene (reference sequence) lists MNHEY and SMNVEV. Standard classification criteria for type 1 or type 2 diabetes were met by all diabetic patients, and glucose and C-peptide were assessed by WHO-recommended methods. Donors with other autoimmune diseases or infections within the previous four weeks were excluded from participation. From each participant, about 10 milliliters of peripheral blood were collected. LymphoPrep density separation was used to isolate PBMCs. This clonotype came up a few times. Which antigen it targets is not known. Base qualities are not recorded, but no much larger clone differs from it by a single base. Overall study results and their limits: Type 2 diabetes repertoires showed high diversity, significantly greater than type 1 diabetes repertoires in both CD4+ and CD8+ T cells. Age and gender were not matched between study groups, possibly biasing interpretation. Because only a limited number of T2D and control samples were sequenced, some T1D-only HECs might also appear in more T2D or control samples. Few highly-expanded CD4+ clones, median one, were found in type 2 diabetes patients, accounting for a median about 4.2% of reads. V and J gene usage patterns of type 2 diabetes and control samples were highly correlated, averaging around 0.97 between samples.

The source is a man in his late teens or twenties with type 2 diabetes. The sequence links TRBV27 to TRBJ1-6; the D segment cannot be called with confidence. The sample taken for sequencing was peripheral blood mononuclear cells (PBMCs). In nucleotide form, the sequence is TGTGCCAGCAGCACCGAGAGCTCCTATAATTCACCCCTCCACTTT. Its protein product is CASSTESSYNSPLHF.